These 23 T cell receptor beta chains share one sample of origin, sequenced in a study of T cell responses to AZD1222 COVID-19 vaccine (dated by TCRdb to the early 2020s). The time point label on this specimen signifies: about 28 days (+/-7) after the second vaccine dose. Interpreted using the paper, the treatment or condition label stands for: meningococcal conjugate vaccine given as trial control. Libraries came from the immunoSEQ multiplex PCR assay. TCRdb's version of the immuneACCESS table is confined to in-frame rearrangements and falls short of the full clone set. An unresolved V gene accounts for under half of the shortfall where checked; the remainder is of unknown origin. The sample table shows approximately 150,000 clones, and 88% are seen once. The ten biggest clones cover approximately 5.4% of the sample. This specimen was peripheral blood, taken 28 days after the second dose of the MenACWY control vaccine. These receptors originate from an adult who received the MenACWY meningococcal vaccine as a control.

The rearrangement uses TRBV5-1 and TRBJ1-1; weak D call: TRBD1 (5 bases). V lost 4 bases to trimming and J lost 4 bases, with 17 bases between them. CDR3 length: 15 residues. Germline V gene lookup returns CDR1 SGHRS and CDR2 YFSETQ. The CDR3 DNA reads TGCGCCAGCAGCATCCGGGACTATCAGGGCACTGAAGCTTTCTTT. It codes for CASSIRDYQGTEAFF.

The chain's CDR3 is CASSLRALSEAFF. CDR3 coding DNA: TGTGCCAGCAGCTTAAGGGCATTAAGTGAAGCTTTCTTT. The chain uses TRBV13 and TRBJ1-1, with D uncertain. Germline values: CDR1 PRHDT, CDR2 FYEKMQ (reference sequence). The CDR3 runs to 13 residues. V was trimmed by 2 bases and J by 7 bases, leaving 11 bases between them.

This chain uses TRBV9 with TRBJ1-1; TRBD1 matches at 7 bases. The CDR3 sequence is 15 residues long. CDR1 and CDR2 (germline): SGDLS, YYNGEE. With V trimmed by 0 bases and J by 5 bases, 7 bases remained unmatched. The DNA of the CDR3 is TGTGCCAGCAGCGTAGCCGGGACCAGGGGGACTGAAGCTTTCTTT. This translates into CASSVAGTRGTEAFF.

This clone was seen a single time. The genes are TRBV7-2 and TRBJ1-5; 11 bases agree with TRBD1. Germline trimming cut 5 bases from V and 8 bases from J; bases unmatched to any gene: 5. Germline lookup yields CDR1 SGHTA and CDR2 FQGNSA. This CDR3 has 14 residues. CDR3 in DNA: TGTGCCAGCAGCCGGGACAGGGGGATGGAGCCCCAGCATTTT. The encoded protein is CASSRDRGMEPQHF.

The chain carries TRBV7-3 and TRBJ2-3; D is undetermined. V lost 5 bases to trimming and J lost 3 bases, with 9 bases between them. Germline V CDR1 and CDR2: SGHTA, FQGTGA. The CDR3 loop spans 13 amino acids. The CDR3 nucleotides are TGTGCCAGCAGCCCAGGACGTACAGATACGCAGTATTTT. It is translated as CASSPGRTDTQYF.

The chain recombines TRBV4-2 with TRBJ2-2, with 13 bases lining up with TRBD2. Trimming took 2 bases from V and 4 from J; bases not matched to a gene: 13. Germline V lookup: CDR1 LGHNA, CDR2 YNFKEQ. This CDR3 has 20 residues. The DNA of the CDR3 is TGTGCCAGCAGCCAACCGGCTCGGACTAGCGGGAGTTGGGGCACCGGGGAGCTGTTTTTT. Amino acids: CASSQPARTSGSWGTGELFF.

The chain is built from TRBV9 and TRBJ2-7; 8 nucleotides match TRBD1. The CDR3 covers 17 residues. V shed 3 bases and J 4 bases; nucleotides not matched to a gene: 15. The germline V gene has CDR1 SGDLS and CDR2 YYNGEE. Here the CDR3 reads CASSAGATGTGDYEQYF. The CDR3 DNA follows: TGTGCCAGCAGCGCGGGGGCAACCGGGACAGGCGATTACGAGCAGTACTTC.

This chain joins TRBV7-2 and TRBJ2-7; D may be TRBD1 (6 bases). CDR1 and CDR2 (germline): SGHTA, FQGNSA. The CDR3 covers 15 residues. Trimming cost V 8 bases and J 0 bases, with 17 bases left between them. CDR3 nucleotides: TGTGCCAGCGGAATAGGGACAATACGCTCCTACGAGCAGTACTTC. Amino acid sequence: CASGIGTIRSYEQYF.

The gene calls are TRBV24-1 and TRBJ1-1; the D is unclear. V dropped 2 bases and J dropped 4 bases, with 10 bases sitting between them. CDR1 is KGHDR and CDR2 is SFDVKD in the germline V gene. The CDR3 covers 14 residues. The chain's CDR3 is CATSDSGSLTEAFF. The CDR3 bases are TGTGCCACCAGTGATTCAGGCAGCCTCACTGAAGCTTTCTTT.

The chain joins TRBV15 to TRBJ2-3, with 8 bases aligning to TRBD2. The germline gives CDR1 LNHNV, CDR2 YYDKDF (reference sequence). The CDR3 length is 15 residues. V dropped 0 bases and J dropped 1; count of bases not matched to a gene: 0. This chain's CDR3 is CATSREGLGTDTQYF. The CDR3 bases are TGTGCCACCAGCAGAGAGGGACTAGGCACAGATACGCAGTATTTT.

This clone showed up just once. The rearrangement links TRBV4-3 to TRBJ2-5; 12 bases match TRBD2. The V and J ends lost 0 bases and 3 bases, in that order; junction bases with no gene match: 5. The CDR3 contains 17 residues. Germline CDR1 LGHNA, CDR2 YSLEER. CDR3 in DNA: TGCGCCAGCAGCCAAGAACACCTAGCGGGAGGGAAAGAGACCCAGTACTTC. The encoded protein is CASSQEHLAGGKETQYF.

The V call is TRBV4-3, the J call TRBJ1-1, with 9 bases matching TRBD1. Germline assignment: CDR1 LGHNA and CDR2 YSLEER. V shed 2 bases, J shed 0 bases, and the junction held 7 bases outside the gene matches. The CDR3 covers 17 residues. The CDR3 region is CASSQTKGDRVNTEAFF. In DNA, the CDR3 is TGCGCCAGCAGCCAAACAAAGGGGGACAGGGTGAACACTGAAGCTTTCTTT.

The CDR3 region has the DNA TGTGCCAGCAGTGAGGGCAGGCCTTTTGGTGGCTACACCTTC. This codes for CASSEGRPFGGYTF. The gene calls are TRBV6-1 and TRBJ1-2; no definite D call. Trimming pared 3 bases from V and 7 bases from J, leaving 15 bases between. This CDR3 region has 14 residues. The germline CDR1 and CDR2 sequences are MNHNS and SASEGT.

DNA of the CDR3: TGTGCCAGCAAAAGAAGCAGGGGGCCCTACGAGCAGTACTTC. Amino acid sequence: CASKRSRGPYEQYF. The V and J genes are TRBV27 and TRBJ2-7, with TRBD1 identical over 8 bases. Trimming at V came to 7 bases and at J to 2 bases, leaving 7 bases not matched to a gene. The CDR3 sequence is 14 residues long. In germline, CDR1 is MNHEY, CDR2 SMNVEV (reference sequence).

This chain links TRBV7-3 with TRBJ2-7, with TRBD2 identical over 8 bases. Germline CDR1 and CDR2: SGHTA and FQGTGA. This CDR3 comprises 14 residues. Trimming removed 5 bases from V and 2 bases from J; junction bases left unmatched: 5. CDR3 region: CASSPGGGTYEQYF. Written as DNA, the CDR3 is TGTGCCAGCAGCCCCGGGGGGGGGACCTACGAGCAGTACTTC.

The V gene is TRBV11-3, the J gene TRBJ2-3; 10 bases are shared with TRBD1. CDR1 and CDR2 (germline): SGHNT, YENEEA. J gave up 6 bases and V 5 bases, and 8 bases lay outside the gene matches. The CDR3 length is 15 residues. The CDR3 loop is CASSLGQGKRDTQYF. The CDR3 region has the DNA TGTGCCAGCAGCCTGGGACAGGGGAAAAGGGATACGCAGTATTTT.

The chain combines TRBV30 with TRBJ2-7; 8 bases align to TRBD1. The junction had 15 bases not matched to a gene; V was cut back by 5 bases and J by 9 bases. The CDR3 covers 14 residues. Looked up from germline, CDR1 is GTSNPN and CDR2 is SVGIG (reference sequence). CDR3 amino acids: CAWGKRDRIIGQYF. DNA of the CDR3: TGTGCCTGGGGAAAGAGGGACAGGATAATCGGGCAGTACTTC.

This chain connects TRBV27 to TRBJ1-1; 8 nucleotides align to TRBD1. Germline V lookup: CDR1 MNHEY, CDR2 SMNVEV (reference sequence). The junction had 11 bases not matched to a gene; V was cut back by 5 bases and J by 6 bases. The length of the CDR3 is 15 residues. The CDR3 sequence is CASSAGDRFTAEAFF. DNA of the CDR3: TGTGCCAGCAGTGCCGGGGACAGGTTTACCGCTGAAGCTTTCTTT.

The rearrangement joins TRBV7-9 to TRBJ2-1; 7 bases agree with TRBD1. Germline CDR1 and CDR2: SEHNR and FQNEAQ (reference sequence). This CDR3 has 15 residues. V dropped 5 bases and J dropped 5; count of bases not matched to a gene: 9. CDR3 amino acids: CASSPSGQLNNEQFF. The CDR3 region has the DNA TGTGCCAGCAGCCCATCGGGACAGCTGAACAATGAGCAGTTCTTC. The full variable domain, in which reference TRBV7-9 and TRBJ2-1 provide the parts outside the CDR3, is DTGVSQNPRHKITKRGQNVTFRCDPISEHNRLYWYRQTLGQGPEFLTYFQNEAQLEKSRLLSDRFSAERPKGSFSTLEIQRTEQGDSAMYLCASSPSGQLNNEQFFGPGTRLTVL.

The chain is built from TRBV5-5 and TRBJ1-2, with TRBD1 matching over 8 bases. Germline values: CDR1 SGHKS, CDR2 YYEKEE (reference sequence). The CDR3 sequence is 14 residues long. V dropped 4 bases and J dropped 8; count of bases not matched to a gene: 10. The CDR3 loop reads CASSATPGGQGYTF. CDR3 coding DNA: TGTGCCAGCAGCGCAACACCAGGGGGCCAAGGCTACACCTTC.

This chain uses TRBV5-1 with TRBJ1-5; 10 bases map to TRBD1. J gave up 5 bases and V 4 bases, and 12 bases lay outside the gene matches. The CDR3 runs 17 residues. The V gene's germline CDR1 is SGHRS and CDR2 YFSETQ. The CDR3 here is CASSPAGQGTGDQPQHF. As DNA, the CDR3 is TGCGCCAGCAGCCCGGCGGGACAGGGGACGGGGGATCAGCCCCAGCATTTT.

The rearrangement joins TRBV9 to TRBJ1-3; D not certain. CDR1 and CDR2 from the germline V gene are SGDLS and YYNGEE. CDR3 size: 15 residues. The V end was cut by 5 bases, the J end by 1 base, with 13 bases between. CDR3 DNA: TGTGCCAGCAGTGCCCATTTGGGTTCTGGAAACACCATATATTTT. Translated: CASSAHLGSGNTIYF.

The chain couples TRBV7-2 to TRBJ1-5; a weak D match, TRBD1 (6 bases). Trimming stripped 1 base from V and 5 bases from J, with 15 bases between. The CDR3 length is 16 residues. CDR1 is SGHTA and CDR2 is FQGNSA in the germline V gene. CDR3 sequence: CASSLGGQGSDQPQHF. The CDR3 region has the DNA TGTGCCAGCAGCTTAGGGGGGCAGGGATCGGATCAGCCCCAGCATTTT.